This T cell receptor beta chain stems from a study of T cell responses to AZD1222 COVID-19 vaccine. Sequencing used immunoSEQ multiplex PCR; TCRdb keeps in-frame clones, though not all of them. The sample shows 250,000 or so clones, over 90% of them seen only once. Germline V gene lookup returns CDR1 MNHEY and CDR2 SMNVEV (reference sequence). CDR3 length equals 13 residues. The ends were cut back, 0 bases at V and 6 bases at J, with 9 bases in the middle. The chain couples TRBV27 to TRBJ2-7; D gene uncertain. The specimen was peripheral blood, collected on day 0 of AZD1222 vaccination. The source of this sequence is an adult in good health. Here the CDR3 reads CASSLSRPAEQYF. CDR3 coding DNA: TGTGCCAGCAGTTTATCTCGACCAGCCGAGCAGTACTTC.